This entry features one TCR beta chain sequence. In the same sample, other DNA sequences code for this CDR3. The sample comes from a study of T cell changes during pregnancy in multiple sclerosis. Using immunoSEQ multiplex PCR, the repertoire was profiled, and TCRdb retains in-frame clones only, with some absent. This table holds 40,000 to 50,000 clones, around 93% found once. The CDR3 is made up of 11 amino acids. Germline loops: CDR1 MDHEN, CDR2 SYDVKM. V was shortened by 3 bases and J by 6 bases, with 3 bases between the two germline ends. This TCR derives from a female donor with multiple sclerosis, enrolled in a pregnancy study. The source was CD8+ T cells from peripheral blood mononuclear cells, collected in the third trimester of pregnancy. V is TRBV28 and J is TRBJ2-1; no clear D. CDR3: CASSFSNEQFF. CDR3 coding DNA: TGTGCCAGCAGTTTTAGCAATGAGCAGTTCTTC.